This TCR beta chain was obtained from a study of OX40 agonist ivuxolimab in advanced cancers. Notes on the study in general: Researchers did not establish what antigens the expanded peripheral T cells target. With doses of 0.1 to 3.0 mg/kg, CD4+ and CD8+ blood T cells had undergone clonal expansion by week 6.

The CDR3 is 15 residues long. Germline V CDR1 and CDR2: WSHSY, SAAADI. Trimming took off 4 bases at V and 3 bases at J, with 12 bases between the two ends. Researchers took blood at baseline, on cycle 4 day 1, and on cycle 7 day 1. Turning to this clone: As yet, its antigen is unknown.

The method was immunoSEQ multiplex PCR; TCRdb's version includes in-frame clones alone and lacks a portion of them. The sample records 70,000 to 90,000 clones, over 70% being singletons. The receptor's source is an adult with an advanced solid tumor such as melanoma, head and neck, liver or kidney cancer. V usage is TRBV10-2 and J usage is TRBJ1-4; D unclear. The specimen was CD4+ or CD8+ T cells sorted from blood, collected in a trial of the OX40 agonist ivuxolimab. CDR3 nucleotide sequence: TGCGCCAGCAGTGGGTCATCGGGCGCTAATGAAAAACTGTTTTTT. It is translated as CASSGSSGANEKLFF.